The T cell receptor (beta chain) described here comes from a study of blood T cell repertoires in COVID-19. Overall study: COVID-19 samples from acute and convalescent phases originated in the United States, Italy and Spain. From T cells, B-cell-depleted T cells, or PBMCs came the material, which was cDNA or gDNA.

In the original workflow: How many nucleated cells were present was estimated from reference gene primer amplification. The repertoire was sequenced with immunoSEQ multiplex PCR; TCRdb's copy has only in-frame clones and lacks some. The V and J calls and clone size come from that table; D and trimming were worked out from the DNA. The profile shows around 99,000 clones, just under 90% of them singletons. The V and J ends lost 10 bases and 6 bases, in that order; junction bases with no gene match: 7. Germline V CDR1 and CDR2: MGHDK, SYGVNS. The length of the CDR3 is 14 residues. J is TRBJ1-6 and V is TRBV25-1, with TRBD1 matching over 9 bases. The TCR comes from a human donor in a cohort sampled during active COVID-19. Sequences were obtained from peripheral blood. CDR3 coding DNA: TGTGCCACCGCCGGGACAGGGCGTAATTCACCCCTCCACTTT. Its protein is CATAGTGRNSPLHF.